Presented here are 26 T cell receptor beta chains from one specimen sequenced in a study of cytomegalovirus exposure and HLA in healthy donors. Researchers ran the PCR with 60 Vbeta and 13 Jbeta primers. The assay was immunoSEQ multiplex PCR, and TCRdb's table has in-frame clones only and misses some. This sample has around 190,000 clones; approximately 79% occur once, and the top ten carry roughly 1.6%. Sequencing input: PBMCs. These receptors came from a young woman in good health and CMV-seronegative.

The V gene is TRBV28, the J gene TRBJ1-1; 11 bases match TRBD1. The germline CDR1 and CDR2 sequences are MDHEN and SYDVKM. This CDR3 region has 18 residues. Trimming cost V 7 bases and J 4 bases; bases outside gene matches: 17. The CDR3 loop reads CASTVKGTGGGRGTEAFF. The CDR3, as DNA: TGTGCCAGCACCGTCAAGGGGACAGGGGGGGGGAGGGGCACTGAAGCTTTCTTT.

The chain couples TRBV2 to TRBJ1-2, with 8 bases identical to TRBD1. Losses at the gene ends were 6 bases for V and 4 bases for J; bases not matched to a gene: 4. Germline V lookup: CDR1 SNHLY, CDR2 FYNNEI. The CDR3 is 13 amino acids. CDR3 loop: CASRDREGYGYTF. In DNA form, the CDR3 reads TGTGCCAGCAGGGACAGGGAGGGCTATGGCTACACCTTC.

The chain recombines TRBV5-1 with TRBJ1-1; 10 bases fit TRBD1. Germline CDR1 is SGHRS and CDR2 is YFSETQ. The CDR3 covers 14 residues. The V segment lost 4 bases and the J segment 2 bases; nucleotides outside the gene matches: 2. CDR3 DNA: TGCGCCAGCAGCCGACAGGGGGCAAACACTGAAGCTTTCTTT. As protein: CASSRQGANTEAFF. Supplemented by reference TRBV5-1 and TRBJ1-1, the full variable domain reads KAGVTQTPRYLIKTRGQQVTLSCSPISGHRSVSWYQQTPGQGLQFLFEYFSETQRNKGNFPGRFSGRQFSNSRSEMNVSTLELGDSALYLCASSRQGANTEAFFGQGTRLTVV.

The V and J genes are TRBV11-2 and TRBJ2-5; D ambiguous. Per the germline V gene, CDR1 is SGHAT and CDR2 is FQNNGV. This CDR3 contains 14 residues. V lost 1 base and J lost 1, with 7 bases in between. CDR3 bases: TGTGCCAGCAGCTTAGCTGAGATCCAAGAGACCCAGTACTTC. It yields the protein CASSLAEIQETQYF.

The chain's CDR3 is CARTTAHEQYF. In DNA form, the CDR3 reads TGTGCCCGTACGACAGCCCACGAGCAGTACTTC. The chain recombines TRBV14 with TRBJ2-7, with a weak D call TRBD1 (5 bases). Germline V lookup: CDR1 SGHDN, CDR2 FVKESK. The CDR3 loop spans 11 amino acids. V lost 11 bases and J 5 bases, leaving 13 bases between the germline ends.

The V gene is TRBV28, the J gene TRBJ2-1, with 7 bases lining up with TRBD2. Germline-derived CDR1 and CDR2 are MDHEN and SYDVKM. The CDR3 loop spans 13 amino acids. V lost 8 bases to trimming and J lost 4 bases; unmatched junction nucleotides: 5. CDR3 loop: CASGGGSYNEQFF. CDR3 bases: TGTGCCAGCGGGGGGGGGTCTTACAATGAGCAGTTCTTC.

Written as DNA, the CDR3 is TGTGCCAGCAGCCAAGATCGACAGGACCACGAGCAGTACTTC. Its protein is CASSQDRQDHEQYF. The chain joins TRBV14 to TRBJ2-7; D may be TRBD1 (6 bases). Trimming left V 0 bases short and J 5 bases short, with 11 bases between. Germline-derived CDR1 and CDR2 are SGHDN and FVKESK. This CDR3 has 14 amino acids.

The V call is TRBV5-6, the J call TRBJ2-7, with D possibly matching TRBD2 (6 bases). Per the germline V gene, CDR1 is SGHDT and CDR2 is YYEEEE. The CDR3 is 15 amino acids. V was cut by 1 base and J by 0 bases, with 11 bases left in between. CDR3 DNA sequence: TGTGCCAGCAGCTTGATGGAGGGAAGCTCCTACGAGCAGTACTTC. Protein product: CASSLMEGSSYEQYF.

V and J are TRBV5-5 and TRBJ1-3, with unresolved D. The CDR3 is 15 residues long. CDR1 and CDR2 from the germline V gene are SGHKS and YYEKEE (reference sequence). The V end lost 6 bases, the J end lost 5 bases, and 18 bases lay between the germline ends. CDR3: CASKPANRGRNTIYF. For the CDR3, the DNA is TGTGCCAGCAAACCCGCGAACCGTGGGCGAAACACCATATATTTT.

The J gene is TRBJ1-1, the V gene TRBV29-1; perhaps TRBD1 as D (6 bases). The germline gives CDR1 SQVTM, CDR2 ANQGSEA. Trimming took off 6 bases at V and 5 bases at J, with 16 bases between the two ends. CDR3 length: 13 residues. The CDR3 reads CSVQGGGWTEAFF. CDR3 sequence (DNA): TGCAGCGTCCAAGGGGGGGGGTGGACTGAAGCTTTCTTT.

This clone came up a few times. The chain is built from TRBV5-4 and TRBJ1-2, with TRBD1 matching over 11 bases. CDR3 length: 13 residues. Trimming took 4 bases from V and 7 from J; bases not matched to a gene: 3. The germline gives CDR1 SGHNT, CDR2 YYREEE (reference sequence). The CDR3 loop is CASSDGTGGGYTF. In DNA form, the CDR3 reads TGTGCCAGCAGCGACGGGACAGGGGGTGGCTACACCTTC.

This chain connects TRBV14 to TRBJ1-4, with D tentatively TRBD1 (6 bases). The CDR3 contains 15 residues. The V gene lost 4 bases and the J gene lost 0 bases, with 9 bases spanning the gap. Germline V CDR1 and CDR2: SGHDN, FVKESK. CDR3 DNA: TGTGCCAGCAGCCCAAGACAGGCAACTAATGAAAAACTGTTTTTT. Translated, it gives CASSPRQATNEKLFF.

The V gene is TRBV4-1, the J gene TRBJ2-3; D is possibly TRBD1 (6 bases). V was pared by 3 bases and J by 4 bases, with 14 bases between. The CDR3 length is 15 residues. Germline V gene sequence: CDR1 MGHRA, CDR2 YSYEKL. The CDR3 sequence is CASSQGHFQSDTQYF. The DNA of the CDR3 is TGCGCCAGCAGCCAGGGACACTTTCAGTCAGATACGCAGTATTTT.

This clone has only one observation. The chain combines TRBV10-3 with TRBJ1-1; 8 positions match TRBD1. The CDR3 contains 14 residues. The ends lost 6 bases at V and 1 base at J; junction bases unmatched: 4. Germline CDR1 is ENHRY and CDR2 is SYGVKD. The CDR3 loop is CAIRLTGANTEAFF. CDR3 nucleotide sequence: TGTGCCATCAGATTGACAGGGGCGAACACTGAAGCTTTCTTT.

This clone was seen a handful of times. This chain joins TRBV28 and TRBJ2-5, with TRBD2 matching 7 bases. V was pared by 3 bases and J by 2 bases, with 15 bases of the junction left unmatched. In germline, CDR1 is MDHEN, CDR2 SYDVKM. This CDR3 is 18 amino acids long. CDR3 loop: CASSLGGASFQLQETQYF. For the CDR3, the DNA is TGTGCCAGCAGTTTGGGAGGGGCCAGTTTTCAGTTACAAGAGACCCAGTACTTC.

The chain links TRBV10-2 to TRBJ2-7; TRBD1 might be the D (6 bases). Germline CDR1 reads WSHSY; CDR2 reads SAAADI. This CDR3 is built from 14 residues. V lost 6 bases, J lost 5 bases, and 17 bases lay in between. The CDR3 nucleotides are TGCGCCAGCAGAGTGCCCGGGACAAAAGACGAGCAGTACTTC. This encodes CASRVPGTKDEQYF.

The chain couples TRBV5-4 to TRBJ2-5; the D is unclear. The V end lost 2 bases, the J end lost 2 bases, and 4 bases lay between the germline ends. CDR1 is SGHNT, CDR2 YYREEE, per germline (reference sequence). This CDR3 is built from 12 residues. The CDR3 nucleotides are TGTGCCAGCAGCTTTAATCAAGAGACCCAGTACTTC. Translating gives CASSFNQETQYF.

This sequence joins TRBV29-1 and TRBJ1-1; 10 bases agree with TRBD1. CDR3 length: 14 residues. V lost 8 bases and J lost 4; bases outside the gene matches: 10. Germline assignment: CDR1 SQVTM and CDR2 ANQGSEA. This chain's CDR3 is CSSATGGSGTEAFF. CDR3 sequence (DNA): TGCAGCAGTGCGACAGGGGGCTCGGGCACTGAAGCTTTCTTT.

This clone is a singleton in its sample. The J gene is TRBJ1-1, the V gene TRBV5-1; TRBD1 matches at 12 bases. The ends lost 3 bases at V and 10 bases at J; junction bases unmatched: 16. Germline CDR1 is SGHRS and CDR2 is YFSETQ. There are 17 residues in the CDR3. CDR3: CASSSGTGGRGVIGAFF. As DNA, the CDR3 is TGCGCCAGCAGCTCCGGGACAGGGGGCCGGGGTGTTATTGGAGCTTTCTTT.

CDR3 sequence reads: CASSRGTGGNTEAFF. CDR3 DNA: TGTGCCAGCAGCCGCGGGACGGGAGGGAACACTGAAGCTTTCTTT. The rearrangement uses TRBV7-9 and TRBJ1-1, with a weak D call TRBD1 (5 bases). The CDR3 covers 15 residues. Per the germline V gene, CDR1 is SEHNR and CDR2 is FQNEAQ (reference sequence). V was shortened by 5 bases and J by 1 base, with 14 bases between the two germline ends. Filled out from reference TRBV7-9 and TRBJ1-1, the complete variable domain reads DTGVSQNPRHKITKRGQNVTFRCDPISEHNRLYWYRQTLGQGPEFLTYFQNEAQLEKSRLLSDRFSAERPKGSFSTLEIQRTEQGDSAMYLCASSRGTGGNTEAFFGQGTRLTVV.

On this clone: At one end the junction does not follow the germline gene, possibly because of a read error. The chain uses TRBV28 and TRBJ1-5; possibly TRBD1 for D (6 bases). The germline gives CDR1 MDHEN, CDR2 SYDVKM. The CDR3 is made up of 13 amino acids. The chain's CDR3 is CGSGTSSVQPQHF. The CDR3 nucleotides read TGCGGTAGCGGGACATCCTCGGTACAGCCCCAGCATTTT.

Only one count was recorded for this clone. V is TRBV19 and J is TRBJ2-7, with TRBD2 matching 7 bases. Trimming removed 5 bases from V and 6 bases from J; junction bases left unmatched: 4. This CDR3 region has 12 residues. Germline V gene data show CDR1 as LNHDA and CDR2 as SQIVND (reference sequence). CDR3 nucleotides: TGTGCCAGTAGTCAGGGAGGGGTCGAGCAGTACTTC. It is translated as CASSQGGVEQYF.

J is TRBJ2-1 and V is TRBV30; no clear D gene. Per germline, CDR1 GTSNPN and CDR2 SVGIG (reference sequence). V lost 4 bases and J lost 0, with 10 bases in between. CDR3 length: 14 residues. The DNA for the CDR3 is TGTGCCTGGACGATTAGGAGCTCCTACAATGAGCAGTTCTTC. Its protein product is CAWTIRSSYNEQFF.

The J gene is TRBJ1-4, the V gene TRBV5-4; no firm D call. The CDR3 loop spans 13 amino acids. Trimming took 9 bases from V and 4 from J, leaving 13 bases between them. Per the germline V gene, CDR1 is SGHNT and CDR2 is YYREEE (reference sequence). CDR3 sequence: CATREYNNEKLFF. The CDR3 nucleotides are TGTGCCACCCGGGAATATAATAATGAAAAACTGTTTTTT.

This clone was seen just once. The CDR3 nucleotides read TGTGCCAGCAGCTGGGGGACAGGGAGCTACGAGCAGTACTTC. Its protein product is CASSWGTGSYEQYF. V gene TRBV5-5 combines with J gene TRBJ2-7, with TRBD1 identical over 9 bases. Germline V lookup: CDR1 SGHKS, CDR2 YYEKEE (reference sequence). This CDR3 is built from 14 residues. V was pared by 3 bases and J by 3 bases, with 4 bases of the junction left unmatched.

This sequence joins TRBV11-3 and TRBJ2-2; no firm D call. The length of the CDR3 is 15 residues. V lost 2 bases, J lost 3 bases, and 10 bases lay in between. Per germline, CDR1 SGHNT and CDR2 YENEEA. CDR3 region: CASSLSYLDTGELFF. The DNA for the CDR3 is TGTGCCAGCAGCTTAAGCTACCTCGACACCGGGGAGCTGTTTTTT.